The next 26 T cell receptor beta chains were all read from a single sample in a study of T cell responses to AZD1222 COVID-19 vaccine. Here immunoSEQ multiplex PCR was the method, and the copy in TCRdb shows in-frame clones only, minus some. The repertoire includes over 110,000 clones, approximately 93% of them detected once, and 10% to 15% sits in the top ten. The sequencing here drew on peripheral blood, taken after recovery from COVID-19. All receptors come from an adult who had recovered from COVID-19.

J is TRBJ1-2 and V is TRBV2; 11 nucleotides line up with TRBD1. This CDR3 comprises 16 residues. V dropped 3 bases and J dropped 7; count of bases not matched to a gene: 10. Per germline, CDR1 SNHLY and CDR2 FYNNEI. CDR3 sequence: CASSEDRGRGVGGYTF. The CDR3 DNA is TGTGCCAGCAGTGAGGACAGGGGGCGCGGGGTTGGTGGCTACACCTTC. Based on the CDR3 plus reference TRBV2 and TRBJ1-2, the full variable domain is EPEVTQTPSHQVTQMGQEVILRCVPISNHLYFYWYRQILGQKVEFLVSFYNNEISEKSEIFDDQFSVERPDGSNFTLKIRSTKLEDSAMYFCASSEDRGRGVGGYTFGSGTRLTVV.

The rearrangement links TRBV28 to TRBJ1-1; 8 nucleotides line up with TRBD1. V was pared by 2 bases and J by 1 base, with 3 bases of the junction left unmatched. The CDR3 contains 15 residues. Germline V gives CDR1 MDHEN, CDR2 SYDVKM. The DNA of the CDR3 is TGTGCCAGCAGTTTACTGGACAGGGAGAACACTGAAGCTTTCTTT. Amino acid sequence: CASSLLDRENTEAFF.

J is TRBJ2-1 and V is TRBV10-2; either TRBD1 or TRBD2 may supply D (5 bases each). The CDR3 covers 14 residues. V was clipped by 0 bases and J by 10 bases, with 13 bases between them. From germline, CDR1 is WSHSY and CDR2 SAAADI. This chain's CDR3 is CASSESGTSAEQFF. The CDR3 DNA is TGCGCCAGCAGTGAGTCAGGGACCTCCGCGGAGCAGTTCTTC.

This clone has just one count. The chain joins TRBV28 to TRBJ2-2, with 7 nucleotides matching TRBD2. Germline V gene data show CDR1 as MDHEN and CDR2 as SYDVKM. The CDR3 is 17 amino acids. V shed 5 bases and J 1 base; nucleotides not matched to a gene: 10. The CDR3 sequence: CASSAPGLKKNTGELFF. CDR3 coding DNA: TGTGCCAGCAGTGCGCCGGGACTAAAAAAGAACACCGGGGAGCTGTTTTTT.

The V gene is TRBV7-3, the J gene TRBJ2-2; TRBD2 matches 8 bases. CDR3 size: 15 residues. V lost 6 bases, J lost 4 bases, and 7 bases stayed unmatched. CDR1 and CDR2 (germline): SGHTA, FQGTGA. Here the CDR3 DNA reads TGTGCCAGCAGGGAAGCGGGAGATATCACCGGGGAGCTGTTTTTT. Residues: CASREAGDITGELFF.

In its sample, this clone was seen once. The chain recombines TRBV5-1 with TRBJ2-7; 9 positions match TRBD1. Trimming took 4 bases from V and 2 from J; bases not matched to a gene: 7. In germline, CDR1 is SGHRS, CDR2 YFSETQ. The CDR3 extends over 15 amino acids. The CDR3 reads CASSLTGGDTYEQYF. The CDR3 region has the DNA TGCGCCAGCAGCCTGACAGGGGGGGACACCTACGAGCAGTACTTC.

The chain couples TRBV19 to TRBJ2-2; 11 bases fit TRBD2. This CDR3 has 13 amino acids. Per germline, CDR1 LNHDA and CDR2 SQIVND (reference sequence). V was clipped by 8 bases and J by 4 bases; unmatched bases: 0. CDR3 nucleotides: TGTGCCAGTCTAGCGGGAGGCACCGGGGAGCTGTTTTTT. Protein: CASLAGGTGELFF.

This rearrangement joins TRBV6-2 or TRBV6-3 to TRBJ2-2; D unclear. CDR1 is MNHEY, CDR2 SVGEGT, per germline. This CDR3 is built from 13 residues. Trimming cost V 4 bases and J 4 bases, with 7 bases left between them. CDR3 DNA: TGTGCCAGCAGTTTCGACATCACCGGGGAGCTGTTTTTT. As protein: CASSFDITGELFF.

As concerns this clone: An end of the junction does not agree with germline; a read error may underlie this. The chain combines TRBV7-8 with TRBJ2-7, with 7 bases identical to TRBD2. The V gene's germline CDR1 is SGHVS and CDR2 FQNEAQ. The CDR3 totals 14 residues. For the CDR3, the DNA is TGTGCCAGCAGTTTAGCGGGTGGATCCTACGAGCAGTACTTC. Its translation: CASSLAGGSYEQYF.

The gene calls are TRBV6-5 and TRBJ1-2, with D unclear. V was cut by 0 bases and J by 1 base, with 9 bases left in between. The germline V gene encodes CDR1 MNHEY and CDR2 SVGAGI. There are 15 residues in the CDR3. In DNA, the CDR3 is TGTGCCAGCAGTTACTCGAACAGTCTTAACTATGGCTACACCTTC. It encodes CASSYSNSLNYGYTF.

The CDR3 DNA is TGTGCCAGCCCAGACAGGGGGAGCCAGCCCCAGCATTTT. Its translation: CASPDRGSQPQHF. The gene calls are TRBV19 and TRBJ1-5; 9 nucleotides match TRBD1. V dropped 9 bases and J dropped 7; count of bases not matched to a gene: 7. Germline assignment: CDR1 LNHDA and CDR2 SQIVND (reference sequence). This CDR3 is 13 amino acids long.

The V and J genes are TRBV30 and TRBJ2-3; no clear D. This CDR3 region has 17 residues. CDR1 is GTSNPN, CDR2 SVGIG, per germline (reference sequence). Between the trimmed V and J ends, which lost 3 bases and 2 bases, there was a span of 21 bases. The CDR3 protein is CAWSVLGFSSLTDTQYF. CDR3 DNA sequence: TGTGCCTGGAGCGTGTTGGGCTTTAGTAGCCTCACAGATACGCAGTATTTT.

The V gene is TRBV27, the J gene TRBJ2-3; tentatively, D is TRBD2 (5 bases). With 6 bases removed from V and 0 bases from J, the gap between germline ends came to 16 bases. CDR1 is MNHEY and CDR2 is SMNVEV in the germline V gene (reference sequence). CDR3 size: 16 residues. The CDR3 is CASSLGVRASTDTQYF. DNA of the CDR3: TGTGCCAGCAGCTTAGGAGTGAGGGCAAGCACAGATACGCAGTATTTT.

The chain recombines TRBV28 with TRBJ1-1, with TRBD1 matching over 7 bases. V shed 5 bases, J shed 5 bases, and the junction held 8 bases outside the gene matches. This CDR3 region has 14 residues. Germline lookup yields CDR1 MDHEN and CDR2 SYDVKM. The DNA of the CDR3 is TGTGCCAGCAGTGTAGGGGGCGATGGGACTGAAGCTTTCTTT. Amino acids: CASSVGGDGTEAFF.

This chain connects TRBV7-8 to TRBJ1-5, with D perhaps matching TRBD1 (6 bases). V lost 3 bases to trimming and J lost 6 bases, with 18 bases between them. The germline V gene has CDR1 SGHVS and CDR2 FQNEAQ. The CDR3 length is 16 residues. For the CDR3, the DNA is TGTGCCAGCAGCTTCGGGTCAGGGGATAGTGTTCAGCCCCAGCATTTT. Its translation is CASSFGSGDSVQPQHF.

This chain joins TRBV30 and TRBJ1-1, with TRBD1 identical over 7 bases. The germline CDR1 and CDR2 sequences are GTSNPN and SVGIG (reference sequence). V lost 8 bases and J lost 1; bases outside the gene matches: 4. There are 12 residues in the CDR3. CDR3 amino acids: CAGRTGNTEAFF. The CDR3 region has the DNA TGTGCCGGCCGGACAGGGAACACTGAAGCTTTCTTT.

V gene TRBV7-2 combines with J gene TRBJ2-7, with 14 bases aligning to TRBD2. Looked up from germline, CDR1 is SGHTA and CDR2 is FQGNSA. The CDR3 runs 15 residues. The junction had 5 bases not matched to a gene; V was cut back by 5 bases and J by 5 bases. CDR3 region: CASSLGLAGGNEQYF. The CDR3 nucleotides are TGTGCCAGCAGCCTCGGACTAGCGGGAGGCAACGAGCAGTACTTC.

In its sample, this clone was seen once. The rearrangement links TRBV6-6 to TRBJ2-2; TRBD2 matches 7 bases. This CDR3 has 14 amino acids. J gave up 3 bases and V 8 bases, and 6 bases lay outside the gene matches. The germline CDR1 and CDR2 sequences are MNHNY and SVGAGI (reference sequence). CDR3 sequence (DNA): TGTGCCAGCCTAGGACTAGTTGACACCGGGGAGCTGTTTTTT. This sequence encodes CASLGLVDTGELFF.

The chain combines TRBV6-5 with TRBJ2-7; 10 nucleotides agree with TRBD1. CDR1 and CDR2 (germline): MNHEY, SVGAGI. The J segment lost 3 bases and the V segment lost 6 bases, leaving 2 bases of the junction unmatched. The CDR3 is made up of 13 amino acids. The CDR3 is CASRRTGGYEQYF. In nucleotides, the CDR3 is TGTGCCAGCAGGCGGACAGGGGGCTACGAGCAGTACTTC.

Remarks on this clone: The same CDR3 arises from other DNA sequences in this sample as well. The chain links TRBV6-5 to TRBJ1-5, with D unresolved. With 2 bases removed from V and 4 bases from J, the gap between germline ends came to 6 bases. Germline lookup yields CDR1 MNHEY and CDR2 SVGAGI. The CDR3 length is 13 residues. CDR3 protein: CASSYGGNQPQHF. The CDR3 DNA sequence: TGTGCCAGCAGTTACGGCGGTAATCAGCCCCAGCATTTT.

The chain joins TRBV28 to TRBJ1-2; TRBD1 agrees at 11 bases. The CDR3 length is 15 residues. V dropped 4 bases and J dropped 2; count of bases not matched to a gene: 3. Germline assignment: CDR1 MDHEN and CDR2 SYDVKM. CDR3 loop: CASSSWTGGNYGYTF. In DNA form, the CDR3 reads TGTGCCAGCAGTTCCTGGACAGGGGGCAACTATGGCTACACCTTC.

V usage is TRBV11-3 and J usage is TRBJ2-1, with TRBD2 identical over 8 bases. The CDR3 is 14 amino acids. Per the germline V gene, CDR1 is SGHNT and CDR2 is YENEEA. V lost 2 bases to trimming and J lost 7 bases; unmatched junction nucleotides: 4. CDR3 sequence (DNA): TGTGCCAGCAGCTTACTGCCTAGCGGGAATGAGCAGTTCTTC. Amino acid sequence: CASSLLPSGNEQFF. Full variable domain (rest looked up from reference TRBV11-3 and TRBJ2-1): EAGVVQSPRYKIIEKKQPVAFWCNPISGHNTLYWYLQNLGQGPELLIRYENEEAVDDSQLPKDRFSAERLKGVDSTLKIQPAELGDSAVYLCASSLLPSGNEQFFGPGTRLTVL.

The chain uses TRBV6-5 and TRBJ2-7; D unclear. The CDR3 covers 13 residues. In germline, CDR1 is MNHEY, CDR2 SVGAGI. V lost 5 bases to trimming and J lost 6 bases, with 14 bases between them. For the CDR3, the DNA is TGTGCCAGCAGTCCCCTCCCGGTAGGCGAGCAGTACTTC. Its translation is CASSPLPVGEQYF.

About this clone: Other DNA sequences in this sample translate to the same CDR3. The rearrangement links TRBV30 to TRBJ2-3; D ambiguous. The CDR3 length is 12 residues. Per germline, CDR1 GTSNPN and CDR2 SVGIG (reference sequence). The V and J ends lost 3 bases and 0 bases respectively, with 4 bases between them. The CDR3 is CAWSLSTDTQYF. Written as DNA, the CDR3 is TGTGCCTGGAGCCTCAGCACAGATACGCAGTATTTT. Together with reference TRBV30 and TRBJ2-3, the CDR3 gives the full variable domain: SQTIHQWPATLVQPVGSPLSLECTVEGTSNPNLYWYRQAAGRGLQLLFYSVGIGQISSEVPQNLSASRPQDRQFILSSKKLLLSDSGFYLCAWSLSTDTQYFGPGTRLTVL.

The gene calls are TRBV16 and TRBJ1-5; D not certain. The CDR3 loop spans 16 amino acids. V was shortened by 2 bases and J by 0 bases, with 11 bases between the two germline ends. The V gene's germline CDR1 is KGHSY and CDR2 FQNENV. The CDR3 region is CASSQGRLPSNQPQHF. The DNA for the CDR3 is TGTGCCAGCAGCCAAGGGAGGCTCCCTAGCAATCAGCCCCAGCATTTT. Full variable domain (outside the CDR3, taken from reference TRBV16 and TRBJ1-5): GEEVAQTPKHLVRGEGQKAKLYCAPIKGHSYVFWYQQVLKNEFKFLISFQNENVFDETGMPKERFSAKCLPNSPCSLEIQATKLEDSAVYFCASSQGRLPSNQPQHFGDGTRLSIL.

V is TRBV5-1 and J is TRBJ2-7; 14 nucleotides line up with TRBD2. Per germline, CDR1 SGHRS and CDR2 YFSETQ. V was clipped by 4 bases and J by 5 bases; unmatched bases: 5. The CDR3 is 15 amino acids. The CDR3 here is CASSQGLAGVHEQYF. The CDR3 nucleotides read TGCGCCAGCAGCCAGGGACTAGCGGGAGTTCACGAGCAGTACTTC.